Following are 14 T cell receptor beta chains from one sample sequenced in a study of control samples from healthy donors and cancer patients. Only in-frame clones appear in the TCRdb table, and some are missing; sequencing was by immunoSEQ multiplex PCR. The table lists about 42,000 clones, 70% to 90% of them singletons, with about 50% in the top ten. Sequences were obtained from blood. The receptors here all came from a man aged 55 to 70 in good health.

The chain is built from TRBV6-5 and TRBJ1-2, with D tentatively TRBD1 (6 bases). The germline gives CDR1 MNHEY, CDR2 SVGAGI. The CDR3 totals 13 residues. V was trimmed by 6 bases and J by 5 bases, leaving 13 bases between them. CDR3 nucleotides: TGTGCCAGCAGGAAACAGGGAGATTATGGCTACACCTTC. Translating gives CASRKQGDYGYTF.

As regards this clone: One junction end disagrees with the germline gene, perhaps due to a read error. The rearrangement joins TRBV2 to TRBJ1-6, with D possibly being TRBD1 (5 bases). The CDR3 has 16 residues. Germline lookup yields CDR1 SNHLY and CDR2 FYNNEI. The chain's CDR3 is CASREAAGSRNSPLHF. The CDR3 DNA sequence: TGTGCCAGCAGGGAAGCGGCAGGGTCAAGGAATTCACCCCTCCACTTT.

This rearrangement joins TRBV10-1 to TRBJ2-1; D might be TRBD2 (5 bases). The CDR3 sequence is 18 residues long. V was cut by 3 bases and J by 0 bases, with 18 bases left in between. CDR1 is WNHNN, CDR2 SYGVQD, per germline (reference sequence). Written as DNA, the CDR3 is TGCGCCAGCAGTGAACCTCGATCTGGCGGGTACTCCTACAATGAGCAGTTCTTC. It translates to CASSEPRSGGYSYNEQFF.

The rearrangement joins TRBV9 to TRBJ1-3; TRBD1 matches at 7 bases. CDR1 is SGDLS and CDR2 is YYNGEE in the germline V gene. The CDR3 is made up of 16 amino acids. Trimming took 3 bases from V and 0 from J; bases not matched to a gene: 6. CDR3 amino acids: CASSEDRTYSGNTIYF. The CDR3 nucleotides read TGTGCCAGCAGCGAGGACAGGACTTACTCTGGAAACACCATATATTTT.

The chain has TRBV5-4 and TRBJ2-1; 9 bases agree with TRBD1. Germline-derived CDR1 and CDR2 are SGHNT and YYREEE (reference sequence). The CDR3 sequence is 14 residues long. With 6 bases clipped from V and 3 bases from J, the junction kept 4 bases outside the gene matches. For the CDR3, the DNA is TGTGCCAGCATGGGACAGGGTGGCTACAATGAGCAGTTCTTC. It is translated as CASMGQGGYNEQFF.

The CDR3 DNA sequence: TGTGCCAGCAGCTTTAAAGGGTTTGGGGATACGCAGTATTTT. This codes for CASSFKGFGDTQYF. The rearrangement uses TRBV7-9 and TRBJ2-3; no clear D gene. Germline CDR1 and CDR2: SEHNR and FQNEAQ (reference sequence). The CDR3 is made up of 14 amino acids. Trimming took off 3 bases at V and 6 bases at J, with 13 bases between the two ends.

In DNA, the CDR3 is TGTGCCAGCAGCGGGGGGGCCTACGAGCAGTACTTC. Translating it yields CASSGGAYEQYF. This sequence joins TRBV2 and TRBJ2-7, with TRBD2 matching over 8 bases. Germline V gene sequence: CDR1 SNHLY, CDR2 FYNNEI. Germline trimming cut 6 bases from V and 2 bases from J; bases unmatched to any gene: 0. CDR3 length equals 12 residues.

The gene calls are TRBV19 and TRBJ1-3; D is possibly TRBD1 (6 bases). V was cut by 6 bases and J by 3 bases, with 12 bases left in between. Germline V gives CDR1 LNHDA, CDR2 SQIVND (reference sequence). There are 14 residues in the CDR3. The CDR3: CASRDRLRGNTIYF. The CDR3 region has the DNA TGTGCCAGTAGAGACAGGCTGCGTGGAAACACCATATATTTT.

The gene calls are TRBV7-2 and TRBJ2-3; D is unresolved. V was trimmed by 5 bases and J by 3 bases, leaving 9 bases between them. CDR3 length: 13 amino acids. Germline V gene sequence: CDR1 SGHTA, CDR2 FQGNSA. CDR3 sequence: CASSRGPTDTQYF. CDR3 DNA sequence: TGTGCCAGCAGCCGTGGACCTACAGATACGCAGTATTTT.

The chain has TRBV4-3 and TRBJ2-1; unclear D gene. The ends were cut back, 4 bases at V and 0 bases at J, with 16 bases in the middle. The CDR3 contains 17 residues. Germline CDR1 and CDR2: LGHNA and YSLEER. CDR3 sequence (DNA): TGCGCCAGCAGCCCCTACCCAGCAGGCGCCTCCTACAATGAGCAGTTCTTC. Residues: CASSPYPAGASYNEQFF.

The chain joins TRBV7-9 to TRBJ2-7; 14 nucleotides align to TRBD2. Trimming at V came to 5 bases and at J to 5 bases, leaving 5 bases not matched to a gene. The CDR3 runs 15 residues. The germline V gene encodes CDR1 SEHNR and CDR2 FQNEAQ (reference sequence). CDR3 loop: CASSLVTSGGDEQYF. The CDR3, as DNA: TGTGCCAGCAGCCTAGTGACTAGCGGGGGGGACGAGCAGTACTTC. Full variable domain (remainder filled in from reference TRBV7-9 and TRBJ2-7): DTGVSQNPRHKITKRGQNVTFRCDPISEHNRLYWYRQTLGQGPEFLTYFQNEAQLEKSRLLSDRFSAERPKGSFSTLEIQRTEQGDSAMYLCASSLVTSGGDEQYFGPGTRLTVT.

The chain's CDR3 is CASSRDDTEAFF. CDR3 nucleotides: TGTGCCAGCTCCCGGGACGACACTGAAGCTTTCTTT. J is TRBJ1-1 and V is TRBV18; D is perhaps TRBD1 (5 bases). Trimming left V 6 bases short and J 3 bases short, with 8 bases between. CDR3 length: 12 amino acids. CDR1 is KGHSH and CDR2 is LQKENI in the germline V gene.

V usage is TRBV6-2 or TRBV6-3 and J usage is TRBJ2-4; D is unresolved. CDR1 is MNHEY and CDR2 is SVGEGT in the germline V gene. The CDR3 extends over 16 amino acids. The V gene lost 6 bases and the J gene lost 0 bases, with 15 bases spanning the gap. The CDR3 DNA reads as TGTGCCAGCAGCTATAGGACGGATCTAGCCAAAAACATTCAGTACTTC. Translating gives CASSYRTDLAKNIQYF.

V gene TRBV24-1 combines with J gene TRBJ2-1, with 12 bases identical to TRBD2. The ends lost 3 bases at V and 7 bases at J; junction bases unmatched: 6. In germline, CDR1 is KGHDR, CDR2 SFDVKD. The length of the CDR3 is 16 residues. CDR3 sequence: CATSDPTSGRRNEQFF. CDR3 nucleotide sequence: TGTGCCACCAGTGATCCCACTAGCGGGAGGAGGAATGAGCAGTTCTTC.